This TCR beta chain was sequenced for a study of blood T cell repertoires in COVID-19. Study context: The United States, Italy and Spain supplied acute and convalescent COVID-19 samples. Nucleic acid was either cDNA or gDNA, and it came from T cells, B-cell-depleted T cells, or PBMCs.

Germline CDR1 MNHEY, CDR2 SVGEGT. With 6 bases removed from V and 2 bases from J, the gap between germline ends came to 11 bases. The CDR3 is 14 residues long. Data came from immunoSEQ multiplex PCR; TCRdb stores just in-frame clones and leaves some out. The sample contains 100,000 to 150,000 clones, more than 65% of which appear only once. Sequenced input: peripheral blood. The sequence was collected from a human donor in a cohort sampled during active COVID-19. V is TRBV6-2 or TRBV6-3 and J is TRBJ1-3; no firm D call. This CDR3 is CASSAGAPGNTIYF. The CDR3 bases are TGTGCCAGCAGCGCGGGAGCCCCTGGAAACACCATATATTTT.